The next 27 T cell receptor beta chains were all read from a single sample in a study of blood T cell repertoires in COVID-19. Sequenced by immunoSEQ multiplex PCR; TCRdb stores in-frame clones only, minus some. The sample has approximately 350,000 clones; around 92% are singletons. The sample was peripheral blood. These TCRs come from a woman aged 25 to 45 with COVID-19, enrolled during active disease.

V gene TRBV7-2 combines with J gene TRBJ2-7; no definite D call. The V end lost 3 bases, the J end lost 4 bases, and 10 bases lay between the germline ends. The CDR3 is 13 amino acids. Germline CDR1 reads SGHTA; CDR2 reads FQGNSA. CDR3 DNA: TGTGCCAGCAGCTTCCCGGGTGCTTACGAGCAGTACGTC. This codes for CASSFPGAYEQYV.

The count of this clone is one. The chain employs TRBV7-2 and TRBJ1-1; maybe TRBD1 (6 bases). Deletions cut 2 bases from V and 2 bases from J, with 18 bases between. Germline CDR1 SGHTA, CDR2 FQGNSA. The CDR3 spans 17 residues. This CDR3 is CASSLRPYGGANTEAFF. The CDR3 DNA is TGTGCCAGCAGCTTAAGGCCTTATGGGGGGGCAAACACTGAAGCTTTCTTT.

The V gene is TRBV24-1, the J gene TRBJ2-1; D might be TRBD2 (7 bases). The germline V gene has CDR1 KGHDR and CDR2 SFDVKD. CDR3 size: 16 residues. V lost 1 base and J 8 bases, leaving 17 bases between the germline ends. The CDR3 DNA is TGTGCCACCAGTGATTTTACGAGGGGGGGGCTGGATGAGCAGTTCTTC. This encodes CATSDFTRGGLDEQFF.

The chain has TRBV12-3 or TRBV12-4 and TRBJ2-1, with a possible D match to TRBD1 (6 bases). This CDR3 comprises 12 residues. V was cut by 5 bases and J by 15 bases, with 17 bases left in between. CDR3: CASSLKPGQWFF. CDR3 in DNA: TGTGCCAGCAGTCTTAAACCGGGACAATGGTTCTTC.

The chain carries TRBV7-8 and TRBJ1-2, with D perhaps matching TRBD1 (6 bases). The V gene's germline CDR1 is SGHVS and CDR2 FQNEAQ. Deletions cut 0 bases from V and 0 bases from J, with 26 bases between. The CDR3 is 21 amino acids. The CDR3, as DNA: TGTGCCAGCAGCTTAGCGCCCGTCTACAGGGAAGTTTCCGCCCCTAACTATGGCTACACCTTC. Translation: CASSLAPVYREVSAPNYGYTF.

The V gene is TRBV2, the J gene TRBJ1-2, with a weak D call TRBD1 (6 bases). Germline CDR1 and CDR2: SNHLY and FYNNEI. With 9 bases removed from V and 2 bases from J, the gap between germline ends came to 13 bases. The CDR3 spans 13 residues. The CDR3 spells CARPRTGNYGYTF. The CDR3 DNA reads TGTGCCAGGCCTAGAACAGGGAACTATGGCTACACCTTC.

The chain couples TRBV19 to TRBJ2-1, with D tentatively TRBD1 (6 bases). This CDR3 contains 12 residues. V was cut by 5 bases and J by 9 bases, with 11 bases left in between. The germline V gene encodes CDR1 LNHDA and CDR2 SQIVND (reference sequence). The CDR3: CASSPQGFEQFF. The CDR3 DNA reads as TGTGCCAGTAGTCCCCAGGGGTTTGAGCAGTTCTTC.

This chain uses TRBV19 with TRBJ1-6; D ambiguous. Trimming took off 1 base at V and 9 bases at J, with 13 bases between the two ends. The CDR3 runs 15 residues. CDR1 is LNHDA and CDR2 is SQIVND in the germline V gene (reference sequence). The CDR3 region is CASSIAGKMGSPLHF. For the CDR3, the DNA is TGTGCCAGTAGTATAGCAGGCAAGATGGGTTCACCCCTCCACTTT.

The chain links TRBV6-1 to TRBJ2-2, with D possibly TRBD1 on 6 matching bases. In germline, CDR1 is MNHNS, CDR2 SASEGT. CDR3 length equals 14 residues. Trimming took 1 base from V and 6 from J, leaving 9 bases between them. The CDR3 nucleotides are TGTGCCAGCAGTGAAGGGTCAGGGGCCGGGGAGCTGTTTTTT. Its translation is CASSEGSGAGELFF.

The chain couples TRBV4-1 to TRBJ2-7; 8 nucleotides line up with TRBD2. This CDR3 spans 16 amino acids. Trimming took 0 bases from V and 4 from J; bases not matched to a gene: 8. Germline CDR1 and CDR2: MGHRA and YSYEKL. In DNA form, the CDR3 reads TGCGCCAGCAGCCAAGAAAGGACGGGAGGGAGGTACGAGCAGTACGTC. Amino acids: CASSQERTGGRYEQYV.

V usage is TRBV5-1 and J usage is TRBJ1-2, with D maybe TRBD1 (5 bases). Germline lookup yields CDR1 SGHRS and CDR2 YFSETQ. V gave up 0 bases and J gave up 8 bases, with 14 bases separating them. The CDR3 length is 14 residues. For the CDR3, the DNA is TGCGCCAGCAGCTTGGGGAGGGGTGAAGAAGGCTACACCTTC. This encodes CASSLGRGEEGYTF.

The gene calls are TRBV6-5 and TRBJ1-2; unclear D gene. CDR1 is MNHEY, CDR2 SVGAGI, per germline. The CDR3 runs to 14 residues. V dropped 0 bases and J dropped 4 bases, with 9 bases sitting between them. CDR3 nucleotide sequence: TGTGCCAGCAGTTACTCATCTACGGGCTATGGCTACACCTTC. Translated, it gives CASSYSSTGYGYTF.

V is TRBV7-9 and J is TRBJ2-3, with a possible D match to TRBD1 (6 bases). Trimming stripped 3 bases from V and 5 bases from J, with 27 bases between. Germline V CDR1 and CDR2: SEHNR, FQNEAQ (reference sequence). The CDR3 extends over 19 amino acids. The CDR3 sequence is CASSFNSMNPRQVEDTQYF. The CDR3 nucleotides read TGTGCCAGCAGCTTTAATTCCATGAACCCCCGACAGGTGGAAGATACGCAGTATTTT.

This clone was observed a single time. The V call is TRBV5-1, the J call TRBJ2-3, with TRBD1 as a possible D gene (6 bases). The CDR3 loop spans 14 amino acids. The V gene's germline CDR1 is SGHRS and CDR2 YFSETQ. Trimming shortened V by 4 bases and J by 2 bases, and 11 bases separated the two germline ends. In nucleotides, the CDR3 is TGCGCCAGCAGCCCGGACAGAATCACAGATACGCAGTATTTT. Protein product: CASSPDRITDTQYF.

To note about this clone: Its ends do not fully match the called genes, so a read error is possible. This rearrangement joins TRBV4-1 to TRBJ2-7; no clear D gene. The CDR3 is made up of 13 amino acids. CDR1 and CDR2 (germline): MGHRA, YSYEKL. The CDR3 nucleotides read TGCGCCAGCAGCCAAGAACGCGGTGGTCGACTGTTCTTC. Its protein is CASSQERGGRLFF.

The V gene is TRBV15, the J gene TRBJ1-2; 12 bases align to TRBD1. The CDR3 runs 14 residues. CDR1 and CDR2 (germline): LNHNV, YYDKDF (reference sequence). V gave up 5 bases and J gave up 8 bases; unmatched junction bases: 6. The CDR3 is CATSGGQGAYGYTF. CDR3 nucleotides: TGTGCCACCAGCGGGGGACAGGGGGCGTACGGCTACACCTTC.

This clone was seen only once. The chain carries TRBV7-2 and TRBJ2-1; 12 nucleotides align to TRBD2. Germline loops: CDR1 SGHTA, CDR2 FQGNSA. The junction had 3 bases not matched to a gene; V was cut back by 6 bases and J by 9 bases. This CDR3 has 13 residues. Written as DNA, the CDR3 is TGTGCCAGCAGTACTAGCGGGGGGTTTGAGCAGTTCTTC. This codes for CASSTSGGFEQFF.

This rearrangement joins TRBV4-2 to TRBJ1-5; TRBD1 is a possible D gene (6 bases). Germline CDR1 LGHNA, CDR2 YNFKEQ. V lost 0 bases to trimming and J lost 3 bases, with 12 bases between them. The CDR3 sequence is 16 residues long. CDR3 coding DNA: TGTGCCAGCAGCCAAGACCCCGGGACAAACAATCAGCCCCAGCATTTT. Encoded protein: CASSQDPGTNNQPQHF.

The CDR3 DNA reads TGTGCCAGCAGCTTAGGACAGAGCACAGATACGCAGTATTTT. This codes for CASSLGQSTDTQYF. This chain links TRBV5-4 with TRBJ2-3; a weak D match, TRBD1 (6 bases). This CDR3 is built from 14 residues. Between the trimmed V and J ends, which lost 2 bases and 0 bases, there was a span of 7 bases. In germline, CDR1 is SGHNT, CDR2 YYREEE (reference sequence).

The gene calls are TRBV10-3 and TRBJ2-5; 11 bases are a match to TRBD2. The V and J ends lost 10 bases and 0 bases, in that order; junction bases with no gene match: 1. Germline V gene lookup returns CDR1 ENHRY and CDR2 SYGVKD. The CDR3 is 13 amino acids. The CDR3 region has the DNA TGTGCCACGGGACTAGCGGACCAAGAGACCCAGTACTTC. It yields the protein CATGLADQETQYF.

The J gene is TRBJ2-3, the V gene TRBV7-2; 7 bases fit TRBD1. Germline lookup yields CDR1 SGHTA and CDR2 FQGNSA. The CDR3 is 17 amino acids. The junction had 7 bases not matched to a gene; V was cut back by 0 bases and J by 1 base. The CDR3 sequence: CASSLAPQGLGTDTQYF. The CDR3 nucleotides read TGTGCCAGCAGCTTAGCCCCACAGGGGTTAGGCACAGATACGCAGTATTTT. Full variable domain (missing parts from reference TRBV7-2 and TRBJ2-3): GAGVSQSPSNKVTEKGKDVELRCDPISGHTALYWYRQSLGQGLEFLIYFQGNSAPDKSGLPSDRFSAERTGGSVSTLTIQRTQQEDSAVYLCASSLAPQGLGTDTQYFGPGTRLTVL.

This clone was found a few times. DNA of the CDR3: TGTGCCACCAGTTCATCTGGGGCCAACGTCCTGACTTTC. Encoded protein: CATSSSGANVLTF. The chain couples TRBV15 to TRBJ2-6; the D is unclear. The CDR3 spans 13 residues. Trimming shortened V by 6 bases and J by 1 base, and 4 bases separated the two germline ends. Per germline, CDR1 LNHNV and CDR2 YYDKDF (reference sequence). Variable domain in full (rest from reference TRBV15 and TRBJ2-6): DAMVIQNPRYQVTQFGKPVTLSCSQTLNHNVMYWYQQKSSQAPKLLFHYYDKDFNNEADTPDNFQSRRPNTSFCFLDIRSPGLGDTAMYLCATSSSGANVLTFGAGSRLTVL.

The gene calls are TRBV18 and TRBJ1-5; the D is unclear. Germline CDR1 is KGHSH and CDR2 is LQKENI. The germline V and J ends were trimmed by 4 bases and 1 base, with 14 bases remaining between them. This CDR3 spans 16 amino acids. The CDR3 spells CASSLRPGMSNQPQHF. The DNA of the CDR3 is TGTGCCAGCTCACTTCGTCCGGGTATGAGCAATCAGCCCCAGCATTTT.

This rearrangement joins TRBV6-2 or TRBV6-3 to TRBJ1-5; no definite D call. Germline CDR1 is MNHEY and CDR2 is SVGEGT. The CDR3 loop spans 13 amino acids. V was trimmed by 4 bases and J by 7 bases, leaving 11 bases between them. CDR3 DNA: TGTGCCAGCAGTTCCACTAGGGAGCAGCCCCAGCATTTT. This gives the protein CASSSTREQPQHF.

The CDR3 nucleotides read TGTGCTAGTGCCCCCGGACAGGGGGCGCAAACTGAAGCTTTCTTT. Its protein is CASAPGQGAQTEAFF. V and J are TRBV12-5 and TRBJ1-1, with TRBD1 identical over 11 bases. V lost 7 bases to trimming and J lost 5 bases; unmatched junction nucleotides: 9. The CDR3 has 15 amino acids. Germline V CDR1 and CDR2: LGHNT, FRNRAP.

The V call is TRBV24-1, the J call TRBJ2-1, with 7 bases fitting TRBD1. V was pared by 7 bases and J by 6 bases, with 11 bases of the junction left unmatched. This CDR3 spans 15 amino acids. The germline gives CDR1 KGHDR, CDR2 SFDVKD. In DNA, the CDR3 is TGTGCCACCAGCCAAACGACAGACAGGGCCAATGAGCAGTTCTTC. Protein: CATSQTTDRANEQFF.

The J gene is TRBJ1-5, the V gene TRBV12-3 or TRBV12-4; no reliable D call. V was cut by 4 bases and J by 7 bases, with 8 bases left in between. This CDR3 has 12 amino acids. The DNA for the CDR3 is TGTGCCAGCAGTTCGTTAGTCCAGCCCCAGCATTTT. Its protein product is CASSSLVQPQHF.